The text below deals with one TCR beta chain. V lost 2 bases to trimming and J lost 2 bases, with 8 bases between them. CDR1 MDHEN and CDR2 SYDVKM come from the germline V gene. There are 14 residues in the CDR3. This sample stems from a study of cytomegalovirus exposure and HLA in healthy donors. The PCR made use of 60 Vbeta and 13 Jbeta primers. The table came from immunoSEQ multiplex PCR; TCRdb's copy has only in-frame clones and leaves some out. The sample table includes about 130,000 clones. This TCR was recovered from a woman in her thirties or forties in good health and CMV-seropositive. The sequencing sample was made of PBMCs. The genes are TRBV28 and TRBJ2-3; D possibly corresponds to TRBD2 (5 bases). As DNA, the CDR3 is TGTGCCAGCAGTTTAGAGGGAGACACAGATACGCAGTATTTT. Translating it yields CASSLEGDTDTQYF.